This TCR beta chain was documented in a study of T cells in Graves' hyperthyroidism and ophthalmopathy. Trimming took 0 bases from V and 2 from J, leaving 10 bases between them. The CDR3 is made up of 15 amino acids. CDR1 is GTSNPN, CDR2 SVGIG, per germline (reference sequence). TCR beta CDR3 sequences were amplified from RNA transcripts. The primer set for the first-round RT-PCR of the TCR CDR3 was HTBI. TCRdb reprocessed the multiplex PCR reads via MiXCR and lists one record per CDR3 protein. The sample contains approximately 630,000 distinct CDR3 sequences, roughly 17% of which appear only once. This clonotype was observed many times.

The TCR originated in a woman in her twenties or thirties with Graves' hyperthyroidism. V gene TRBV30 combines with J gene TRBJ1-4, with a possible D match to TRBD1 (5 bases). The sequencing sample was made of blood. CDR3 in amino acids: CAWSVTRGTNEKLFF. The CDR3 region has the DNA TGTGCCTGGAGTGTAACTAGGGGTACTAATGAAAAACTGTTTTTT.